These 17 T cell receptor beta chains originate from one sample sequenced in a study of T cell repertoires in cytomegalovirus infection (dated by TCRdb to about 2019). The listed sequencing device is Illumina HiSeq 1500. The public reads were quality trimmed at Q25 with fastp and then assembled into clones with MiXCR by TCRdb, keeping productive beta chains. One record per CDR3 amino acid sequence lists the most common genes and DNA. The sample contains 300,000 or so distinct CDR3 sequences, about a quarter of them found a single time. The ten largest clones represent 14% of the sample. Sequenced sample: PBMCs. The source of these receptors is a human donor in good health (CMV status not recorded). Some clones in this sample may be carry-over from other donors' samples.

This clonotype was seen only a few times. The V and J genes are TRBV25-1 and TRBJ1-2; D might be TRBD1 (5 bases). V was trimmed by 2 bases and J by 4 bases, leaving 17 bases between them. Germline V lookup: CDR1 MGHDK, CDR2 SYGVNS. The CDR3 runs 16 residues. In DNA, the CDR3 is TGTGCCAGCAGTGAACTGGGGCCGGACCCCCTCTATGGCTACACCTTC. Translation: CASSELGPDPLYGYTF.

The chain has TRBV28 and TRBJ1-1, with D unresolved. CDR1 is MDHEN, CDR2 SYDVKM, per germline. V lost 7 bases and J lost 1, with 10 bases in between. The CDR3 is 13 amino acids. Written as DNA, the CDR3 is TGTGCCAGCACCGTCATGTCGAACACTGAAGCTTTCTTT. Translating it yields CASTVMSNTEAFF.

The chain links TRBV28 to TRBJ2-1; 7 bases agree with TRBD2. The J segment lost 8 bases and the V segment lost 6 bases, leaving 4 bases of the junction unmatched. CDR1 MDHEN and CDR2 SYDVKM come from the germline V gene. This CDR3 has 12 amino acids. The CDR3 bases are TGTGCCAGCAGAGGCGGGAGCGATGAGCAGTTCTTC. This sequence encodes CASRGGSDEQFF.

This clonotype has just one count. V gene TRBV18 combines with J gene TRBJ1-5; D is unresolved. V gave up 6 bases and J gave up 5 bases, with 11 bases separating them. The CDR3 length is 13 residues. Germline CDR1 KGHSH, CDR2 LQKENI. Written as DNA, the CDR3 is TGTGCCAGCTCGCCGGGGAGGGATCAGCCCCAGCATTTT. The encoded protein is CASSPGRDQPQHF.

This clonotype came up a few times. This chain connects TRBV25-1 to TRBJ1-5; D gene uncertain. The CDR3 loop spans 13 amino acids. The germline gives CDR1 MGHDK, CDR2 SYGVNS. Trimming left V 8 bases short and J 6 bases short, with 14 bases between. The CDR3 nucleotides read TGTGCCAGCTCTCCTTCTTCCGGTCAGCCCCAGCATTTT. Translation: CASSPSSGQPQHF.

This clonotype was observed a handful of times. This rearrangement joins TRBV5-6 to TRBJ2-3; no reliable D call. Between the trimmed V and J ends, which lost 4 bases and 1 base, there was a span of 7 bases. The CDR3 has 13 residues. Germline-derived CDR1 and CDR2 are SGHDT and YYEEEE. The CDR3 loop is CASSAMGTDTQYF. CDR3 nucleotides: TGTGCCAGCAGCGCGATGGGCACAGATACGCAGTATTTT. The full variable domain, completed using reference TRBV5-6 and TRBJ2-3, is DAGVTQSPTHLIKTRGQQVTLRCSPKSGHDTVSWYQQALGQGPQFIFQYYEEEERQRGNFPDRFSGHQFPNYSSELNVNALLLGDSALYLCASSAMGTDTQYFGPGTRLTVL.

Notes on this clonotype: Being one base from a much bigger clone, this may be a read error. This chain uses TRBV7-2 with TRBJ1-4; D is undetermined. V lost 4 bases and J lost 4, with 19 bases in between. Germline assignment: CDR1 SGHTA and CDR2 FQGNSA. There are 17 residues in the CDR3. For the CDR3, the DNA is TGTGCCAGCAGCTCACGTATAGGAATACGGGGTAATGAAAAACTGTTTTTT. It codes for CASSSRIGIRGNEKLFF.

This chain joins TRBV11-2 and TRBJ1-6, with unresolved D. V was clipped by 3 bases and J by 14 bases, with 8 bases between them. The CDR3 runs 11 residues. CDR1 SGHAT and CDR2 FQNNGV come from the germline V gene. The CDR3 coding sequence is TGTGCCAGCAGCTTGGGCGGGACCCTCCACTTT. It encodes CASSLGGTLHF.

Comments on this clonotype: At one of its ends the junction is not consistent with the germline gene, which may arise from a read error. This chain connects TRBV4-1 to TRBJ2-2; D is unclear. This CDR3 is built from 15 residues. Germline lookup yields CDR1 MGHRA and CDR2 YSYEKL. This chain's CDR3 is CASSQDLRITGELFF. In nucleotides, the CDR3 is TGTGCCAGCAGCCAAGATCTACGCATCACCGGGGAGCTGTTTTTT.

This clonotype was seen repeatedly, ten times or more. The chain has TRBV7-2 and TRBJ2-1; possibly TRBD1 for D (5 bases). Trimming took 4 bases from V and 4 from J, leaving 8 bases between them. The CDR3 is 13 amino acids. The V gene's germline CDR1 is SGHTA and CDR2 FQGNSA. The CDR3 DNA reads TGTGCCAGCAGCTCAGGGCGGTACAATGAGCAGTTCTTC. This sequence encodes CASSSGRYNEQFF.

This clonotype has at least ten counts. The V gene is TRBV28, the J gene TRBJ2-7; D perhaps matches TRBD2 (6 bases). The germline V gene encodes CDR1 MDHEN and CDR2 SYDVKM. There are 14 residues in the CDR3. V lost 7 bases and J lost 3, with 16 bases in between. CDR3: CASTSTWGVYEQYF. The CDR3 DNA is TGTGCCAGCACCTCGACGTGGGGGGTCTACGAGCAGTACTTC.

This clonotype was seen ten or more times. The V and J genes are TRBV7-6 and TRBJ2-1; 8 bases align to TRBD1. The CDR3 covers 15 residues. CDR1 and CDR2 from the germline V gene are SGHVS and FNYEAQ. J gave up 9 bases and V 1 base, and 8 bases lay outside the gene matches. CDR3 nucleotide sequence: TGTGCCAGCAGCTTAGGCCCGACAGGGGCAGGTGAGCAGTTCTTC. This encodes CASSLGPTGAGEQFF.

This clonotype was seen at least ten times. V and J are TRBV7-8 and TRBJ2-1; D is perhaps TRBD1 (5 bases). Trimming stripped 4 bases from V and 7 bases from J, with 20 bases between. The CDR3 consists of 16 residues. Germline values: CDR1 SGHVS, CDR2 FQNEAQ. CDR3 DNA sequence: TGTGCCAGCAGCTACCCCAAGGGGCCCTCCATGAATGAGCAGTTCTTC. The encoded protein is CASSYPKGPSMNEQFF. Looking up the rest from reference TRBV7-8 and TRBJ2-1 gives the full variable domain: GAGVSQSPRYKVAKRGQDVALRCDPISGHVSLFWYQQALGQGPEFLTYFQNEAQLDKSGLPSDRFFAERPEGSVSTLKIQRTQQEDSAVYLCASSYPKGPSMNEQFFGPGTRLTVL.

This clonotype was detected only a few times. The CDR3 protein is CSVGDTGSSYNEQFF. As DNA, the CDR3 is TGCAGCGTTGGAGATACGGGGAGCTCCTACAATGAGCAGTTCTTC. J is TRBJ2-1 and V is TRBV29-1, with D perhaps TRBD2 (5 bases). This CDR3 spans 15 amino acids. CDR1 and CDR2 from the germline V gene are SQVTM and ANQGSEA. V dropped 4 bases and J dropped 0 bases, with 13 bases sitting between them.

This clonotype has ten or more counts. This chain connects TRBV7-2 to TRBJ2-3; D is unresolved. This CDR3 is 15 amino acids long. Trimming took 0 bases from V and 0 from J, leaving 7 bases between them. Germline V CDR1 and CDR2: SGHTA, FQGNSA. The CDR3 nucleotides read TGTGCCAGCAGCTTAGCTTCGGGTAGCACAGATACGCAGTATTTT. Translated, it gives CASSLASGSTDTQYF.

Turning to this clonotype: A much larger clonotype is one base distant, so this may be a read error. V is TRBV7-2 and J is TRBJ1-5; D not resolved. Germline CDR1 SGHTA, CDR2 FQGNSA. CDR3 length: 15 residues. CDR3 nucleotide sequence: TGTGCCAGCAGCTTAGAGGAGGGTCGCAATCAGTCCCAGCATTTT. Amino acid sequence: CASSLEEGRNQSQHF.

CDR3 in DNA: TGTGCACTGGGACAGGGCCCTTCTGAAGCTTTCTTT. This gives the protein CALGQGPSEAFF. V is TRBV28 and J is TRBJ1-1; 9 bases line up with TRBD1. The germline V gene encodes CDR1 MDHEN and CDR2 SYDVKM. CDR3 length equals 12 residues.